Each of the 7 T cell receptor beta chains below was sequenced from the same sample in a study of T cell responses to AZD1222 COVID-19 vaccine. Measured with immunoSEQ multiplex PCR; TCRdb has only the in-frame clones, and not every one. The data hold fewer than 120,000 clones, with 80% to 95% observed a single time. The material sequenced was peripheral blood, taken 28 days after the second AZD1222 dose. These receptors were taken from an adult who received the AZD1222 COVID-19 vaccine.

CDR3 sequence: CASSSGQGAGNTEAFF. The CDR3 nucleotides are TGTGCCAGTAGTAGCGGACAGGGGGCAGGTAACACTGAAGCTTTCTTT. The chain has TRBV19 and TRBJ1-1; 11 bases are a match to TRBD1. Trimming took 4 bases from V and 2 from J; bases not matched to a gene: 6. In germline, CDR1 is LNHDA, CDR2 SQIVND (reference sequence). The CDR3 loop spans 16 amino acids.

This clone occurred once. The chain combines TRBV6-2 or TRBV6-3 with TRBJ2-3; 9 bases map to TRBD2. Germline CDR1 MNHEY, CDR2 SVGEGT. The CDR3 spans 17 residues. V was clipped by 6 bases and J by 2 bases; unmatched bases: 12. CDR3 protein: CASSLTSGQPPTDTQYF. CDR3 coding DNA: TGTGCCAGCAGCCTGACTAGCGGCCAGCCCCCCACAGATACGCAGTATTTT.

The rearrangement uses TRBV5-1 and TRBJ1-2; D possibly corresponds to TRBD1 (5 bases). V shed 4 bases and J shed 5 bases, with 18 bases lying between them. From germline, CDR1 is SGHRS and CDR2 YFSETQ. This CDR3 contains 15 residues. The CDR3 reads CASSQAGTRDYGYTF. The CDR3 region has the DNA TGCGCCAGCAGCCAGGCCGGGACGAGGGATTATGGCTACACCTTC.

The J gene is TRBJ2-1, the V gene TRBV5-6; 8 bases are shared with TRBD1. The CDR3 totals 16 residues. Germline-derived CDR1 and CDR2 are SGHDT and YYEEEE. The J segment lost 2 bases and the V segment lost 4 bases, leaving 8 bases of the junction unmatched. The CDR3 sequence is CASSTDRGETYNEQFF. The CDR3 nucleotides read TGTGCCAGCAGCACAGACAGGGGAGAGACCTACAATGAGCAGTTCTTC.

The chain combines TRBV10-3 with TRBJ2-5; TRBD2 matches 9 bases. CDR3 length: 15 residues. Per germline, CDR1 ENHRY and CDR2 SYGVKD. The junction had 7 bases not matched to a gene; V was cut back by 3 bases and J by 5 bases. Written as DNA, the CDR3 is TGTGCCATCAGTGATTCTGCGGGGGGGTGGGAGACCCAGTACTTC. Its protein product is CAISDSAGGWETQYF.

The chain is built from TRBV29-1 and TRBJ2-6; D remains unclear. Trimming left V 6 bases short and J 4 bases short, with 10 bases between. Germline V gene sequence: CDR1 SQVTM, CDR2 ANQGSEA. CDR3 length: 13 residues. In nucleotides, the CDR3 is TGCAGCGTCGGAGTCGGAGGGGCCAACGTCCTGACTTTC. Translating it yields CSVGVGGANVLTF.

This clone appeared once. The chain joins TRBV18 to TRBJ1-1; TRBD1 might be the D (5 bases). This CDR3 contains 13 residues. CDR1 is KGHSH and CDR2 is LQKENI in the germline V gene. V lost 5 bases and J 1 base, leaving 8 bases between the germline ends. Here the CDR3 reads CASSEDTNTEAFF. In nucleotides, the CDR3 is TGTGCCAGCTCAGAGGACACGAACACTGAAGCTTTCTTT.